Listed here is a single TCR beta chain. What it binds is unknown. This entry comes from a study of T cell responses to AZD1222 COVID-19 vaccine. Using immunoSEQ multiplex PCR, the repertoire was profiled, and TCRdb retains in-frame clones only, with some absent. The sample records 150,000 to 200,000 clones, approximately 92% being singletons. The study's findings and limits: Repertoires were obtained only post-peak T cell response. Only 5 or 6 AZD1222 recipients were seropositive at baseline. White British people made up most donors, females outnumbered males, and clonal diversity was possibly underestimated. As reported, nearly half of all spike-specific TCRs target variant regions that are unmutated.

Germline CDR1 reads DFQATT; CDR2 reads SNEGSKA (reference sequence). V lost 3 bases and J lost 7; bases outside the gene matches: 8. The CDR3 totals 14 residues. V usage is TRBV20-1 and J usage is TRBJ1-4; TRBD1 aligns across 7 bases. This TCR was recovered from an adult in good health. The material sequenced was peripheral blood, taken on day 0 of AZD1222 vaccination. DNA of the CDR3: TGCAGTGCTAGTTCCGGGACAGAAACTGAAAAACTGTTTTTT. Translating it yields CSASSGTETEKLFF.